This T cell receptor (beta chain) came from a study of blood T cells in healthy people across ages. As for the study in general: Template switching recovered approximately one barcoded beta molecule for every two T cells.

There are a few counts of this clonotype. PCR was performed a second time for about 6 to 12 cycles using a sample-barcoded 5' primer and a J-beta primer mix. TCRdb re-called the 5' RACE reads with MiXCR, one entry per CDR3 protein. The data contain 1.2 million to 1.5 million distinct CDR3 sequences, approximately 40% of them singletons. The TCR was taken from a woman aged 18-35 years in good health. Input material: blood.

The CDR3, as DNA: TGCGCCAGCAGCCAAGGACAGGTAGCCGAAAAACTGTTTTTT. This sequence encodes CASSQGQVAEKLFF. V is TRBV4-1 and J is TRBJ1-4; a weak D match, TRBD1 (6 bases). Germline V lookup: CDR1 MGHRA, CDR2 YSYEKL. The V gene lost 1 base and the J gene lost 8 bases, with 11 bases spanning the gap. CDR3 size: 14 residues.